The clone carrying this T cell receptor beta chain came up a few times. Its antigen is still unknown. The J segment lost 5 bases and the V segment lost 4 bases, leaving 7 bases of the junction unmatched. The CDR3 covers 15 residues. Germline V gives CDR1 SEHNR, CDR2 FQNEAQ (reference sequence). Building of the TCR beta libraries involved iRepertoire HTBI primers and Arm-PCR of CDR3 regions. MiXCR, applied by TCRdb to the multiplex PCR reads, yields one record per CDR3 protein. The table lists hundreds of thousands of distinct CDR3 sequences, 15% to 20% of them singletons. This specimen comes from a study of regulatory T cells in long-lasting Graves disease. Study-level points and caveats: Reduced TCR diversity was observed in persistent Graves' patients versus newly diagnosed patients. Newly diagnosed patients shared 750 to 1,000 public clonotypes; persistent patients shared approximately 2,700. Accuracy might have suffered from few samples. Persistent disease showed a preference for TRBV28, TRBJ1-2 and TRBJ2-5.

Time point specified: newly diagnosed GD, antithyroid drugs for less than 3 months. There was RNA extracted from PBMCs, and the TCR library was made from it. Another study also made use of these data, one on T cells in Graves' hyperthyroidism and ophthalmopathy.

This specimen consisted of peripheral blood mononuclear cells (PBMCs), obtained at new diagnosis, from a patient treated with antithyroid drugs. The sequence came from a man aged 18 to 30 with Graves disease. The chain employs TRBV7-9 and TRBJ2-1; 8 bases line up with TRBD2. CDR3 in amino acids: CASSSEGLVNNEQFF. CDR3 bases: TGTGCCAGCAGCTCAGAGGGACTAGTCAACAATGAGCAGTTCTTC.